These 19 T cell receptor beta chains were all obtained from the same sample, sequenced in a study of T-cell memory formation after mild COVID-19. TCRdb fed the 5' RACE reads into MiXCR, producing one record per CDR3 protein. The sample has around 200,000 distinct CDR3 sequences, 27% seen once. Material: PBMCs or a T cell subset sorted from them (not recorded which). Every receptor here comes from an adult woman who had mild COVID-19 (a few samples of this study predate the infection). Cell type and time point are not known.

V is TRBV29-1 and J is TRBJ1-4; 9 bases fit TRBD1. This CDR3 is 13 amino acids long. With 3 bases clipped from V and 8 bases from J, the junction kept 4 bases outside the gene matches. Germline CDR1 SQVTM, CDR2 ANQGSEA. The CDR3 DNA sequence: TGCAGCGTTGAGGGACAGGGAGGAGAAAAACTGTTTTTT. Its translation: CSVEGQGGEKLFF.

This clonotype has just a few counts. The V gene is TRBV7-8, the J gene TRBJ2-1; 7 nucleotides line up with TRBD2. CDR3 size: 16 residues. V dropped 5 bases and J dropped 2; count of bases not matched to a gene: 9. CDR1 and CDR2 (germline): SGHVS, FQNEAQ. CDR3 residues: CASSALGGKAYNEQFF. The CDR3 nucleotides are TGTGCCAGCAGCGCCCTCGGGGGGAAAGCCTACAATGAGCAGTTCTTC.

The chain is built from TRBV2 and TRBJ1-1; D unresolved. Germline-derived CDR1 and CDR2 are SNHLY and FYNNEI. V was trimmed by 8 bases and J by 1 base, leaving 11 bases between them. The CDR3 is 13 residues long. The DNA for the CDR3 is TGTGCCAGCCTGGGGTGGGGGAACACTGAAGCTTTCTTT. It codes for CASLGWGNTEAFF.

The rearrangement uses TRBV12-3 or TRBV12-4 and TRBJ2-3, with D unresolved. This CDR3 has 14 residues. With 4 bases removed from V and 6 bases from J, the gap between germline ends came to 14 bases. CDR3 nucleotides: TGTGCCAGCAGTTCCCGACCCGCTGGCGATACGCAGTATTTT. This codes for CASSSRPAGDTQYF.

This clonotype came up a few times. This chain uses TRBV20-1 with TRBJ2-5; TRBD1 matches at 8 bases. Germline V CDR1 and CDR2: DFQATT, SNEGSKA (reference sequence). CDR3 length: 18 residues. V gave up 6 bases and J gave up 5 bases; unmatched junction bases: 23. This chain's CDR3 is CSARPLQSRTGMMETQYF. CDR3 DNA sequence: TGCAGTGCCCGACCATTACAATCCCGGACAGGGATGATGGAGACCCAGTACTTC.

This clonotype was recorded once. This chain joins TRBV6-1 and TRBJ2-6; no firm D call. Per the germline V gene, CDR1 is MNHNS and CDR2 is SASEGT. The CDR3 sequence is 16 residues long. V lost 1 base to trimming and J lost 0 bases, with 7 bases between them. The CDR3 protein is CASSEEPISGANVLTF. The CDR3 DNA follows: TGTGCCAGCAGTGAAGAACCGATCTCTGGGGCCAACGTCCTGACTTTC.

The chain recombines TRBV25-1 with TRBJ1-3; D is unresolved. CDR3 size: 13 residues. The V end was cut by 7 bases, the J end by 3 bases, with 10 bases between. Germline CDR1 reads MGHDK; CDR2 reads SYGVNS. The CDR3 DNA reads TGTGCCAGCAAACCATATTATGGAAACACCATATATTTT. As protein: CASKPYYGNTIYF.

V is TRBV24-1 and J is TRBJ1-2; 7 positions match TRBD1. The CDR3 totals 14 residues. The germline gives CDR1 KGHDR, CDR2 SFDVKD. V dropped 3 bases and J dropped 4; count of bases not matched to a gene: 4. The CDR3 bases are TGTGCCACCAGTGATCCTGGACAGGTCTATGGCTACACCTTC. Amino acid sequence: CATSDPGQVYGYTF.

This clonotype was detected a few times. CDR3 loop: CASSGGAAAYNEQFF. The CDR3 nucleotides are TGCGCCAGCAGCGGGGGCGCAGCTGCCTACAATGAGCAGTTCTTC. This chain joins TRBV5-1 and TRBJ2-1; maybe TRBD1 (6 bases). This CDR3 region has 15 residues. Per germline, CDR1 SGHRS and CDR2 YFSETQ. The ends were cut back, 4 bases at V and 2 bases at J, with 13 bases in the middle.

V gene TRBV7-2 combines with J gene TRBJ1-1; 9 bases agree with TRBD1. The CDR3 has 14 amino acids. V gave up 5 bases and J gave up 1 base; unmatched junction bases: 2. Germline assignment: CDR1 SGHTA and CDR2 FQGNSA. CDR3 nucleotides: TGTGCCAGCAGCAAGGGACAGGGGAACACTGAAGCTTTCTTT. Its protein is CASSKGQGNTEAFF.

This clonotype has just a few counts. The gene calls are TRBV5-1 and TRBJ1-2; D ambiguous. V lost 4 bases and J 2 bases, leaving 9 bases between the germline ends. Germline V gives CDR1 SGHRS, CDR2 YFSETQ. The CDR3 sequence is 13 residues long. CDR3 sequence: CASSMGLNYGYTF. The DNA for the CDR3 is TGCGCCAGCAGCATGGGCCTGAACTATGGCTACACCTTC.

The chain combines TRBV20-1 with TRBJ2-5, with no clear D. Trimming pared 5 bases from V and 0 bases from J, leaving 10 bases between. CDR1 is DFQATT and CDR2 is SNEGSKA in the germline V gene (reference sequence). The CDR3 runs to 13 residues. The DNA for the CDR3 is TGCAGTGCTTGCCCTTCGTACCAAGAGACCCAGTACTTC. This encodes CSACPSYQETQYF.

This chain links TRBV15 with TRBJ2-2, with 9 bases matching TRBD1. The CDR3 is 17 residues long. V lost 0 bases to trimming and J lost 5 bases; unmatched junction nucleotides: 7. Germline assignment: CDR1 LNHNV and CDR2 YYDKDF (reference sequence). The CDR3 loop reads CATSRDTGTGPTGELFF. CDR3 DNA sequence: TGTGCCACCAGCAGAGATACCGGGACAGGGCCTACCGGGGAGCTGTTTTTT.

This clonotype was found a few times. The chain couples TRBV25-1 to TRBJ2-2; D not certain. Deletions cut 6 bases from V and 2 bases from J, with 13 bases between. CDR1 is MGHDK, CDR2 SYGVNS, per germline. This CDR3 contains 15 residues. CDR3 bases: TGTGCCAGCAGCCCCGCAGGCTCCAACACCGGGGAGCTGTTTTTT. As protein: CASSPAGSNTGELFF.

In this sample, this clonotype turned up a few times. V and J are TRBV6-2 or TRBV6-3 and TRBJ1-5; 7 bases fit TRBD1. The trim removed 6 bases at V and 10 bases at J, leaving 12 bases unmatched. The CDR3 spans 14 residues. Germline V gene data show CDR1 as MNHEY and CDR2 as SVGEGT. The CDR3 region has the DNA TGTGCCAGCAGACTCGGGACAGATATCAGCCCCCAGCATTTT. Translated: CASRLGTDISPQHF.

The chain joins TRBV7-2 to TRBJ2-2, with D perhaps TRBD1 or TRBD2 (6 bases each). V lost 5 bases and J lost 7, with 11 bases in between. Germline CDR1 is SGHTA and CDR2 is FQGNSA. This CDR3 comprises 13 residues. The CDR3 loop is CASSGGRNGELFF. CDR3 DNA sequence: TGTGCCAGCAGCGGGGGGCGTAACGGGGAGCTGTTTTTT.

The CDR3 DNA is TGTGCCAGTAGTATGGTAGTGGCTTCCTCCACTGAAGCTTTCTTT. The encoded protein is CASSMVVASSTEAFF. The V gene is TRBV19, the J gene TRBJ1-1; D is undetermined. Trimming removed 3 bases from V and 4 bases from J, with 15 bases in between. The CDR3 is 15 residues long. The germline V gene has CDR1 LNHDA and CDR2 SQIVND (reference sequence).

CDR3 sequence: CSVEARGRARYEQYF. The CDR3 DNA is TGCAGCGTTGAAGCCCGGGGCAGGGCGAGGTACGAGCAGTACTTC. The chain carries TRBV29-1 and TRBJ2-7; D tentatively fits TRBD1 or TRBD2 (5 bases each). CDR3 length: 15 residues. Per the germline V gene, CDR1 is SQVTM and CDR2 is ANQGSEA. V gave up 1 base and J gave up 4 bases, with 17 bases separating them.

This chain links TRBV21-1 with TRBJ2-3; the table's D call of TRBD1 was not tested on the DNA. TRBV21-1 is designated a pseudogene. CDR3 size: 15 residues. The CDR3 protein is CASSRGARNTDTQYF. The CDR3 bases are TGTGCCAGCAGTCGGGGGGCGCGGAACACAGATACGCAGTATTTT.